The 24 T cell receptor beta chains below come from one sample, sequenced in a study of OX40 agonist ivuxolimab in advanced cancers. The table came from immunoSEQ multiplex PCR; TCRdb's copy has only in-frame clones and leaves some out. The sample lists around 26,000 clones, 81% occurring once. This sample comprised CD4+ or CD8+ T cells sorted from blood, obtained in a trial of the OX40 agonist ivuxolimab. These receptors were taken from an adult with an advanced solid tumor such as melanoma, head and neck, liver or kidney cancer.

This rearrangement joins TRBV6-1 to TRBJ2-4; TRBD1 aligns across 7 bases. V was clipped by 6 bases and J by 5 bases; unmatched bases: 7. The germline V gene encodes CDR1 MNHNS and CDR2 SASEGT. This CDR3 has 14 residues. CDR3 sequence (DNA): TGTGCCAGCAGGCCCGCGACAGGGCAAAACATTCAGTACTTC. Amino acid sequence: CASRPATGQNIQYF.

J is TRBJ1-4 and V is TRBV4-1; 8 nucleotides line up with TRBD1. With V trimmed by 6 bases and J by 8 bases, 11 bases remained unmatched. CDR1 MGHRA and CDR2 YSYEKL come from the germline V gene. The CDR3 extends over 15 amino acids. CDR3 in DNA: TGCGCCAGCAGGTCGCCTACGACAGGGGAAGAAAAACTGTTTTTT. As protein: CASRSPTTGEEKLFF.

The chain uses TRBV4-1 and TRBJ2-3; D is perhaps TRBD1 or TRBD2 (5 bases each). V lost 0 bases, J lost 6 bases, and 13 bases lay in between. Germline CDR1 and CDR2: MGHRA and YSYEKL. The CDR3 is 15 amino acids. CDR3 region: CASSQDDRGLDTQYF. CDR3 nucleotides: TGCGCCAGCAGCCAAGATGACCGGGGCTTGGATACGCAGTATTTT.

The chain uses TRBV2 and TRBJ1-5, with a possible D match to TRBD1 (5 bases). Trimming left V 2 bases short and J 5 bases short, with 13 bases between. CDR1 SNHLY and CDR2 FYNNEI come from the germline V gene. The CDR3 length is 15 residues. The CDR3 sequence is CASSEYAGNYQPQHF. The CDR3 bases are TGTGCCAGCAGTGAATATGCAGGGAACTATCAGCCCCAGCATTTT.

V and J are TRBV5-1 and TRBJ2-5; 11 nucleotides line up with TRBD1. J gave up 4 bases and V 6 bases, and 14 bases lay outside the gene matches. Germline CDR1 reads SGHRS; CDR2 reads YFSETQ. CDR3 length: 17 residues. CDR3 sequence: CASTRFVGQGGGETQYF. CDR3 nucleotide sequence: TGCGCCAGCACCAGATTCGTGGGACAGGGGGGAGGAGAGACCCAGTACTTC.

The V and J genes are TRBV5-6 and TRBJ1-1; D is unclear. V lost 0 bases and J 1 base, leaving 16 bases between the germline ends. CDR3 size: 17 residues. Germline CDR1 is SGHDT and CDR2 is YYEEEE. The CDR3 loop is CASSLDFGVGANTEAFF. The CDR3 coding sequence is TGTGCCAGCAGCTTGGATTTTGGGGTCGGAGCGAACACTGAAGCTTTCTTT.

The chain uses TRBV21-1 and TRBJ2-7. TRBV21-1 represents a pseudogene. The CDR3 covers 12 residues. The CDR3: CASSNSDYEQYF. The DNA for the CDR3 is TGTGCCAGCAGCAACTCGGACTACGAGCAGTACTTC.

This chain joins TRBV11-3 and TRBJ2-3; the D call may be TRBD1 or TRBD2 (5 bases each). The germline V gene encodes CDR1 SGHNT and CDR2 YENEEA. This CDR3 has 15 residues. V was pared by 3 bases and J by 1 base, with 11 bases between. The CDR3 is CASSFFGDGTDTQYF. The CDR3 bases are TGTGCCAGCAGCTTCTTTGGGGACGGCACAGATACGCAGTATTTT. The full variable domain, in which reference TRBV11-3 and TRBJ2-3 provide the parts outside the CDR3, is EAGVVQSPRYKIIEKKQPVAFWCNPISGHNTLYWYLQNLGQGPELLIRYENEEAVDDSQLPKDRFSAERLKGVDSTLKIQPAELGDSAVYLCASSFFGDGTDTQYFGPGTRLTVL.

This sequence joins TRBV2 and TRBJ2-1; D perhaps matches TRBD1 (6 bases). Germline-derived CDR1 and CDR2 are SNHLY and FYNNEI. The CDR3 is 14 residues long. With 2 bases removed from V and 6 bases from J, the gap between germline ends came to 11 bases. The CDR3 nucleotides are TGTGCCAGCAGTGAATTTACAGGGAGCAATGAGCAGTTCTTC. Residues: CASSEFTGSNEQFF.

This clone appeared once. The rearrangement uses TRBV2 and TRBJ2-3; D remains ambiguous. There are 14 residues in the CDR3. Germline CDR1 and CDR2: SNHLY and FYNNEI. Trimming shortened V by 0 bases and J by 2 bases, and 6 bases separated the two germline ends. CDR3 sequence reads: CASSEAGTTDTQYF. As DNA, the CDR3 is TGTGCCAGCAGTGAAGCGGGCACCACAGATACGCAGTATTTT.

The rearrangement uses TRBV2 and TRBJ2-5, with 7 bases lining up with TRBD1. The V gene end was trimmed by 3 bases and the J gene end by 0 bases; junction bases not matched to a gene: 7. CDR1 is SNHLY and CDR2 is FYNNEI in the germline V gene. The length of the CDR3 is 16 residues. The chain's CDR3 is CASSESQGVYQETQYF. For the CDR3, the DNA is TGTGCCAGCAGTGAGTCCCAGGGGGTGTACCAAGAGACCCAGTACTTC.

The chain joins TRBV7-9 to TRBJ1-4, with D tentatively TRBD1 (6 bases). CDR3 length equals 12 residues. The V and J ends lost 5 bases and 14 bases respectively, with 15 bases between them. The V gene's germline CDR1 is SEHNR and CDR2 FQNEAQ (reference sequence). The CDR3 sequence: CASSPTPGDLFF. The CDR3 DNA sequence: TGTGCCAGCAGCCCGACCCCAGGGGATCTGTTTTTT. The whole variable domain, remainder taken from reference TRBV7-9 and TRBJ1-4, is DTGVSQNPRHKITKRGQNVTFRCDPISEHNRLYWYRQTLGQGPEFLTYFQNEAQLEKSRLLSDRFSAERPKGSFSTLEIQRTEQGDSAMYLCASSPTPGDLFFGSGTQLSVL.

The chain couples TRBV4-1 to TRBJ2-2; D possibly corresponds to TRBD1 (5 bases). Per the germline V gene, CDR1 is MGHRA and CDR2 is YSYEKL. V lost 4 bases and J lost 7, with 13 bases in between. This CDR3 spans 14 amino acids. The CDR3 spells CASSLPWGGGELFF. The DNA for the CDR3 is TGCGCCAGCAGCCTTCCCTGGGGCGGCGGGGAGCTGTTTTTT.

The V call is TRBV2, the J call TRBJ2-1, with D hard to call. CDR1 and CDR2 from the germline V gene are SNHLY and FYNNEI. The CDR3 is 13 amino acids. V was shortened by 10 bases and J by 8 bases, with 18 bases between the two germline ends. The CDR3 here is CAILKDRSDEQFF. Written as DNA, the CDR3 is TGTGCCATACTAAAGGACCGGTCGGATGAGCAGTTCTTC.

This chain connects TRBV7-9 to TRBJ1-4; D not resolved. CDR3 length equals 10 residues. Trimming took off 5 bases at V and 5 bases at J, with 0 bases between the two ends. In germline, CDR1 is SEHNR, CDR2 FQNEAQ (reference sequence). The DNA of the CDR3 is TGTGCCAGCAGCAATGAAAAACTGTTTTTT. It translates to CASSNEKLFF.

The rearrangement uses TRBV7-9 and TRBJ2-1, with 11 nucleotides matching TRBD2. V gave up 5 bases and J gave up 9 bases; unmatched junction bases: 15. The CDR3 covers 17 residues. From germline, CDR1 is SEHNR and CDR2 FQNEAQ (reference sequence). The CDR3 nucleotides are TGTGCCAGCAGCCCTATGTTAGCGGGAGGGCCAATCAGTGAGCAGTTCTTC. It yields the protein CASSPMLAGGPISEQFF.

This clone occurred once. The chain is built from TRBV6-6 and TRBJ1-5; perhaps TRBD1 as D (6 bases). The V end lost 1 base, the J end lost 4 bases, and 11 bases lay between the germline ends. Per the germline V gene, CDR1 is MNHNY and CDR2 is SVGAGI (reference sequence). This CDR3 contains 15 residues. The DNA of the CDR3 is TGTGCCAGCAGTTACTGGCCAGGGGAAAATCAGCCCCAGCATTTT. This translates into CASSYWPGENQPQHF.

The V gene is TRBV7-9, the J gene TRBJ2-7; 12 bases are a match to TRBD1. V dropped 5 bases and J dropped 6; count of bases not matched to a gene: 8. Germline CDR1 SEHNR, CDR2 FQNEAQ (reference sequence). The CDR3 covers 15 residues. The CDR3 DNA reads TGTGCCAGCAGCCGTCCGGGACAGGGGGCCCTCGAGCAGTACTTC. This encodes CASSRPGQGALEQYF.

The chain employs TRBV13 and TRBJ2-3; D tentatively fits TRBD1 or TRBD2 (6 bases each). Germline V gene data show CDR1 as PRHDT and CDR2 as FYEKMQ (reference sequence). The CDR3 contains 14 residues. V was shortened by 0 bases and J by 3 bases, with 7 bases between the two germline ends. CDR3 DNA: TGTGCCAGCAGCTTAGGAGGGGGGACAGATACGCAGTATTTT. Amino acids: CASSLGGGTDTQYF.

The rearrangement links TRBV11-2 to TRBJ2-1, with D perhaps being TRBD1 or TRBD2 (6 bases each). The CDR3 loop spans 15 amino acids. CDR1 is SGHAT and CDR2 is FQNNGV in the germline V gene. V lost 5 bases and J 2 bases, leaving 13 bases between the germline ends. The CDR3 sequence: CASSLTGAAYNEQFF. The CDR3 bases are TGTGCCAGCAGCCTAACGGGGGCAGCCTACAATGAGCAGTTCTTC.

J is TRBJ2-7 and V is TRBV9, with D perhaps TRBD2 (5 bases). This CDR3 contains 14 residues. Germline V gene data show CDR1 as SGDLS and CDR2 as YYNGEE. The germline V and J ends were trimmed by 0 bases and 2 bases, with 9 bases remaining between them. As DNA, the CDR3 is TGTGCCAGCAGCGTAGACGGGGTCCCCTACGAGCAGTACTTC. Translating it yields CASSVDGVPYEQYF.

V gene TRBV27 combines with J gene TRBJ2-7, with a weak D call TRBD1 (6 bases). The CDR3 spans 15 residues. V lost 0 bases and J 7 bases, leaving 16 bases between the germline ends. The germline V gene has CDR1 MNHEY and CDR2 SMNVEV (reference sequence). The CDR3 spells CASSLSPGAPLEQYF. CDR3 in DNA: TGTGCCAGCAGTTTATCGCCAGGGGCTCCTCTAGAGCAGTACTTC.

The chain joins TRBV9 to TRBJ2-7; 9 bases are shared with TRBD2. Unmatched junction bases numbered 5, after V lost 3 bases and J lost 4 bases. This CDR3 is built from 14 residues. The germline CDR1 and CDR2 sequences are SGDLS and YYNGEE. CDR3 DNA sequence: TGTGCCAGCAGCGCGCGGGGGGGCGGTTACGAGCAGTACTTC. It codes for CASSARGGGYEQYF.

The chain joins TRBV11-2 to TRBJ2-7; no clear D. The germline gives CDR1 SGHAT, CDR2 FQNNGV. The CDR3 runs 15 residues. V lost 2 bases and J 4 bases, leaving 15 bases between the germline ends. The CDR3 DNA reads as TGTGCCAGCAGCTTATATGACGGCGGTCAGTACGAGCAGTACTTC. Protein: CASSLYDGGQYEQYF.